A single sample gave rise to the 19 T cell receptor beta chains below, sequenced in a study of blood T cell repertoires in COVID-19. Sequencing was performed with immunoSEQ multiplex PCR; in TCRdb, only in-frame clones are kept and a portion is missing. The sample consists of 200,000 to 250,000 clones, about four fifths of them appearing once. The sequenced material came from PBMCs or T cells enriched from blood (not recorded which). Receptor source: a woman in her forties who had been exposed to COVID-19.

This chain joins TRBV29-1 and TRBJ2-5; 7 bases agree with TRBD1. Per the germline V gene, CDR1 is SQVTM and CDR2 is ANQGSEA. The CDR3 sequence is 13 residues long. V trimming: 6 bases; J trimming: 1 base; junction bases outside the gene matches: 5. CDR3: CSVPGQSQETQYF. CDR3 nucleotide sequence: TGCAGCGTCCCGGGACAGAGCCAAGAGACCCAGTACTTC.

V and J are TRBV7-2 and TRBJ1-3; D gene ambiguous. Looked up from germline, CDR1 is SGHTA and CDR2 is FQGNSA. V was clipped by 3 bases and J by 2 bases, with 11 bases between them. The CDR3 is 15 amino acids. CDR3 nucleotides: TGTGCCAGCAGCTTTCGATGGAGCCCTGGAAACACCATATATTTT. This sequence encodes CASSFRWSPGNTIYF.

The chain links TRBV11-2 to TRBJ2-7; 9 bases agree with TRBD2. The germline V gene has CDR1 SGHAT and CDR2 FQNNGV. This CDR3 contains 17 residues. The V and J ends lost 1 base and 3 bases, in that order; junction bases with no gene match: 10. The chain's CDR3 is CASSLAVGGGARYEQYF. The CDR3 region has the DNA TGTGCCAGCAGCTTAGCCGTTGGCGGGGGGGCCCGCTACGAGCAGTACTTC.

This chain uses TRBV18 with TRBJ1-1, with TRBD1 identical over 8 bases. This CDR3 has 16 amino acids. CDR1 and CDR2 (germline): KGHSH, LQKENI. V dropped 6 bases and J dropped 3; count of bases not matched to a gene: 12. CDR3 sequence reads: CASSLNQGAGDTEAFF. CDR3 coding DNA: TGTGCCAGCTCCCTAAATCAGGGGGCAGGGGACACTGAAGCTTTCTTT.

This clone was detected a few times. The chain couples TRBV5-1 to TRBJ2-2; 10 nucleotides line up with TRBD2. The ends lost 3 bases at V and 6 bases at J; junction bases unmatched: 2. CDR1 and CDR2 from the germline V gene are SGHRS and YFSETQ. The CDR3 is 14 amino acids. The CDR3 DNA sequence: TGCGCCAGCAGCTATGGGACTAGCGCCGGGGAGCTGTTTTTT. It codes for CASSYGTSAGELFF.

The chain uses TRBV5-4 and TRBJ1-2; 9 bases match TRBD1. The CDR3 loop spans 14 amino acids. Germline V gene data show CDR1 as SGHNT and CDR2 as YYREEE (reference sequence). With V trimmed by 1 base and J by 4 bases, 2 bases remained unmatched. CDR3 in amino acids: CASSLTGGPYGYTF. DNA of the CDR3: TGTGCCAGCAGCTTGACAGGGGGCCCCTATGGCTACACCTTC.

In nucleotides, the CDR3 is TGTGCCAGCAGCTCGCTGATGGGAGCGGGGGTTTACAATGAGCAGTTCTTC. Translated, it gives CASSSLMGAGVYNEQFF. The V and J genes are TRBV7-9 and TRBJ2-1; 8 nucleotides match TRBD2. CDR1 SEHNR and CDR2 FQNEAQ come from the germline V gene (reference sequence). The CDR3 runs 17 residues. V lost 4 bases, J lost 4 bases, and 12 bases stayed unmatched.

The chain has TRBV2 and TRBJ2-1; 9 positions match TRBD1. Germline CDR1 and CDR2: SNHLY and FYNNEI. Trimming cost V 8 bases and J 6 bases; bases outside gene matches: 11. This CDR3 is 15 amino acids long. The CDR3 DNA sequence: TGTGCCAGCGCCTTAGGGGGACAGGGTGTCAATGAGCAGTTCTTC. Protein: CASALGGQGVNEQFF. The full variable domain, completed using reference TRBV2 and TRBJ2-1, is EPEVTQTPSHQVTQMGQEVILRCVPISNHLYFYWYRQILGQKVEFLVSFYNNEISEKSEIFDDQFSVERPDGSNFTLKIRSTKLEDSAMYFCASALGGQGVNEQFFGPGTRLTVL.

The chain has TRBV10-3 and TRBJ2-1, with D hard to call. The germline gives CDR1 ENHRY, CDR2 SYGVKD. Trimming left V 4 bases short and J 6 bases short, with 7 bases between. This CDR3 comprises 12 residues. This chain's CDR3 is CAISGAPNEQFF. CDR3 nucleotide sequence: TGTGCCATCAGTGGCGCCCCCAATGAGCAGTTCTTC.

This clone was counted once. The chain joins TRBV4-2 to TRBJ2-2, with 7 bases identical to TRBD2. Trimming at V came to 4 bases and at J to 2 bases, leaving 10 bases not matched to a gene. The V gene's germline CDR1 is LGHNA and CDR2 YNFKEQ. There are 17 residues in the CDR3. Here the CDR3 reads CASSRRMGGINTGELFF. As DNA, the CDR3 is TGTGCCAGCAGCCGGCGGATGGGGGGGATTAACACCGGGGAGCTGTTTTTT.

The chain carries TRBV2 and TRBJ1-4; a weak D match, TRBD1 (6 bases). This CDR3 has 15 residues. The germline CDR1 and CDR2 sequences are SNHLY and FYNNEI. V lost 5 bases and J 3 bases, leaving 13 bases between the germline ends. In DNA form, the CDR3 reads TGTGCCAGCAGTCAAAACAGGGACCCTAATGAAAAACTGTTTTTT. Translating gives CASSQNRDPNEKLFF. The full variable domain, with the rest looked up from reference TRBV2 and TRBJ1-4, is EPEVTQTPSHQVTQMGQEVILRCVPISNHLYFYWYRQILGQKVEFLVSFYNNEISEKSEIFDDQFSVERPDGSNFTLKIRSTKLEDSAMYFCASSQNRDPNEKLFFGSGTQLSVL.

The chain recombines TRBV4-2 with TRBJ2-2, with 7 bases lining up with TRBD1. The CDR3 spans 16 residues. The V gene end was trimmed by 8 bases and the J gene end by 5 bases; junction bases not matched to a gene: 14. The germline V gene has CDR1 LGHNA and CDR2 YNFKEQ. CDR3 coding DNA: TGTGCCAGCGGACCTTCTGACAGGGTAATTACCGGGGAGCTGTTTTTT. Translating gives CASGPSDRVITGELFF.

The genes are TRBV7-3 and TRBJ1-1; 7 bases fit TRBD1. Germline CDR1 is SGHTA and CDR2 is FQGTGA. V lost 4 bases, J lost 1 base, and 6 bases stayed unmatched. CDR3 length: 15 amino acids. CDR3 nucleotide sequence: TGTGCCAGCAGCTCTTCGGGACAGAAGAACACTGAAGCTTTCTTT. Translated: CASSSSGQKNTEAFF.

This clone appeared a single time. This rearrangement joins TRBV10-3 to TRBJ2-7; a possible D gene is TRBD1 (6 bases). The ends were cut back, 6 bases at V and 7 bases at J, with 13 bases in the middle. This CDR3 contains 12 residues. Germline V gene sequence: CDR1 ENHRY, CDR2 SYGVKD. The CDR3 DNA reads as TGTGCCATCAGGGGGGCCAGCACAGAGCAGTACTTC. Protein sequence: CAIRGASTEQYF.

The CDR3 loop is CASSSPGSEAFF. In DNA form, the CDR3 reads TGTGCCAGCAGCTCACCAGGGTCTGAAGCTTTCTTT. The chain carries TRBV7-3 and TRBJ1-1; TRBD1 is a possible D gene (5 bases). The germline gives CDR1 SGHTA, CDR2 FQGTGA. Between the trimmed V and J ends, which lost 4 bases and 6 bases, there was a span of 9 bases. The CDR3 contains 12 residues. Drawing the rest from reference TRBV7-3 and TRBJ1-1, the complete variable domain is GAGVSQTPSNKVTEKGKYVELRCDPISGHTALYWYRQSLGQGPEFLIYFQGTGAADDSGLPNDRFFAVRPEGSVSTLKIQRTERGDSAVYLCASSSPGSEAFFGQGTRLTVV.

This chain joins TRBV19 and TRBJ2-2; D gene uncertain. Germline V gene sequence: CDR1 LNHDA, CDR2 SQIVND (reference sequence). This CDR3 has 14 amino acids. Trimming stripped 5 bases from V and 5 bases from J, with 12 bases between. CDR3 protein: CASSPVYGTGELFF. CDR3 coding DNA: TGTGCCAGTAGTCCCGTATACGGGACCGGGGAGCTGTTTTTT.

The rearrangement links TRBV2 to TRBJ1-2; 7 bases line up with TRBD1. The V gene end was trimmed by 7 bases and the J gene end by 7 bases; junction bases not matched to a gene: 9. The CDR3 extends over 13 amino acids. Germline V gives CDR1 SNHLY, CDR2 FYNNEI. The CDR3 protein is CASNPGGLGGYTF. CDR3 bases: TGTGCCAGCAACCCAGGGGGACTGGGTGGCTACACCTTC.

This clone was detected once. This chain connects TRBV6-5 to TRBJ2-7; possible D gene TRBD2, 5 bases. V lost 2 bases to trimming and J lost 3 bases, with 8 bases between them. CDR3 size: 13 residues. Germline V gene lookup returns CDR1 MNHEY and CDR2 SVGAGI. The CDR3 region has the DNA TGTGCCAGCAGTTACAACCGGGACTACGAGCAGTACTTC. Its protein is CASSYNRDYEQYF.

The rearrangement uses TRBV5-5 and TRBJ1-3; D may be TRBD1 (5 bases). The CDR3 length is 16 residues. Germline CDR1 is SGHKS and CDR2 is YYEKEE (reference sequence). Trimming took 1 base from V and 0 from J, leaving 11 bases between them. CDR3 nucleotides: TGTGCCAGCAGCTTGTCACAGGCCTACTCTGGAAACACCATATATTTT. Residues: CASSLSQAYSGNTIYF.